This TCR beta chain stems from a study of T cell responses to AZD1222 COVID-19 vaccine. This CDR3 contains 13 residues. Per the germline V gene, CDR1 is KGHDR and CDR2 is SFDVKD. Trimming stripped 3 bases from V and 1 base from J, with 5 bases between. This clone appeared a single time. Its specificity is unknown. Libraries were prepared by immunoSEQ multiplex PCR; TCRdb keeps only in-frame clonotypes and omits some of them. The table lists some 200,000 clones, approximately 95% of them singletons. General study findings and limits: Mapped onto spike, vaccine-associated CD4 TCRs spanned it and were dominant at 160-218 and 743-854. Close to half of spike-specific TCRs reportedly recognize unmutated variant regions. Seropositive AZD1222 recipients at baseline numbered only five or six. Donors, mostly white British, included more females; clonal diversity was possibly underestimated.

The sample was peripheral blood, taken on day 0 of AZD1222 vaccination. This sequence joins TRBV24-1 and TRBJ1-1; D is perhaps TRBD1 (5 bases). This receptor was taken from an adult in good health. As DNA, the CDR3 is TGTGCCACCAGTGATGGACAGAACACTGAAGCTTTCTTT. It encodes CATSDGQNTEAFF.